This T cell receptor (beta chain) was identified during a study of T cell repertoires in cytomegalovirus infection (dated by TCRdb to between 2018 and 2021). About the full investigation: Peptide stimulations targeted recently identified HLA-C-restricted CMV epitopes, whose presentation resists viral immunomodulation, together with well-studied HLA-B-restricted epitopes. The HLA type of each donor mattered for the analysis, because public TCR beta signatures pointed to carriage of CMV infection along with the matching HLA type.

What the work shows at the level of the full study, not this receptor alone: The ex vivo response was dominated by HLA-C-restricted CMV-specific TCR beta clonotypes, which also provided the single most frequent clonotype in two of eight donors. In both this cohort and an independent roughly 330-donor cohort, the cumulative frequency of public TCR beta family members distinguished carriers of CMV infection plus the relevant HLA type.

Sample treatment or condition, as interpreted from the label and publication: in vitro stimulation with specific CMV peptide epitopes to enrich CMV-specific T cells. Including cysteine and phenylalanine, the CDR3 has 12 amino acids. Just CDR3 DNA is preserved here, 36 bases in frame from base 1. The CDR1 and CDR2 encoded by the germline V gene are SQVTM and ANQGSEA. Reads for this sample came from an Illumina HiSeq 1500. TCRdb took the public reads, trimmed them with fastp at Q25, ran MiXCR for clone calling and kept in-frame beta chains. Every CDR3 protein is listed once, alongside the most common genes and DNA of its rows. In all, the sample holds a few hundred thousand distinct CDR3 sequences, and 35% to 50% of those were seen once. 48% of the sample goes to the ten largest clones. Notes on this clonotype: Its specific antigen is unknown. Base qualities are missing; no much larger clone stands one base away.

Sample: cultured PBMCs, taken from culture after CMV antigen stimulation. The sequence was obtained from a human donor in good health (CMV status not recorded). Some clones in this sample may be carry-over from other donors' samples. The V and J segments used are TRBV29-1 and TRBJ1-1, with TRBD1 tentatively as D gene (5 bases match). CDR3 region: CSGWGWNTEAFF. The DNA reads TGCAGTGGTTGGGGCTGGAACACTGAAGCTTTCTTT.